This TCR beta chain originates from a study of blood T cell repertoires in COVID-19. In the study overall: Acute and convalescent COVID-19 samples came from the United States, Italy and Spain.

V lost 3 bases and J lost 6, with 10 bases in between. This CDR3 has 14 amino acids. Germline lookup yields CDR1 SGDLS and CDR2 YYNGEE. Assignments of participants to cohorts depended upon their own reported clinical history. Authors' methods: How many nucleated cells were present was estimated from reference gene primer amplification. Sequencing was performed with immunoSEQ multiplex PCR; in TCRdb, only in-frame clones are kept and a portion is missing. V and J calls and clone size are copied from that table; D and trimming were computed from the DNA. The table has 150,000 to 200,000 clones, roughly 80% seen once.

Source material: PBMCs or T cells enriched from blood (not recorded which). This clonotype was obtained from a man aged 50 or older who had recovered from COVID-19. This chain uses TRBV9 with TRBJ1-6, with D possibly being TRBD1 (6 bases). For the CDR3, the DNA is TGTGCCAGCAGCGGAGGGGGTATTAATTCACCCCTCCACTTT. It specifies CASSGGGINSPLHF.